The sequence of this T cell receptor (beta chain) was determined in a study of siplizumab effects on memory and regulatory T cells. Assay: immunoSEQ multiplex PCR; the TCRdb copy retains only in-frame clones and omits some. This table has more than 85,000 clones, about 90% appearing once. This clone was observed a single time. The V gene's germline CDR1 is SGHAT and CDR2 FQNNGV. Between the trimmed V and J ends, which lost 5 bases and 7 bases, there was a span of 17 bases. The CDR3 sequence is 14 residues long. The sequence came from a human donor in good health. V and J are TRBV11-2 and TRBJ1-1, with a tentative D call TRBD1 (6 bases). The sequenced sample consisted of Tregs sorted from blood. The CDR3 DNA is TGTGCCAGCAGCCCTAACAGGGTGTTGAATGAAGCTTTCTTT. Amino acid sequence: CASSPNRVLNEAFF.